This T cell receptor (beta chain) is from a study of blood T cell repertoires in COVID-19. Some clones are missing from TCRdb's copy, which holds only in-frame ones; the method was immunoSEQ multiplex PCR. Counted here are 150,000 or so clones, roughly 90% occurring once; the ten biggest clones make up 2% to 3%. There are 17 residues in the CDR3. Germline CDR1 and CDR2: SGDLS and YYNGEE. Trimming took 3 bases from V and 5 from J, leaving 21 bases between them. The chain employs TRBV9 and TRBJ2-1, with D possibly being TRBD2 (5 bases). The receptor was isolated from a man aged 18 to 35 with acute or convalescent COVID-19. What was sequenced was peripheral blood. CDR3 sequence reads: CASSAPPRGDRNNEQFF. The CDR3, as DNA: TGTGCCAGCAGCGCCCCCCCCCGGGGAGATAGGAACAATGAGCAGTTCTTC.